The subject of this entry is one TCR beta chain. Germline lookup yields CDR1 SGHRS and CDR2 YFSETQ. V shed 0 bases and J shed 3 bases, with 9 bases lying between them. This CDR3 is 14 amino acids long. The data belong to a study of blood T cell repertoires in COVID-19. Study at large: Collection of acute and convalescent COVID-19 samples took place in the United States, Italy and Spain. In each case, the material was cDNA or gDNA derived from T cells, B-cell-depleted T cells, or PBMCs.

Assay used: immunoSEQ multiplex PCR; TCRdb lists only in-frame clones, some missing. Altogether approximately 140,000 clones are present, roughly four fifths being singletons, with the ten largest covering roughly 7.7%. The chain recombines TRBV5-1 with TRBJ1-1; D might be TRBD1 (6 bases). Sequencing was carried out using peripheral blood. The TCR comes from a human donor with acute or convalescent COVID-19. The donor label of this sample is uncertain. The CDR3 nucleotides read TGCGCCAGCAGCTTGGGTGGGACATACACTGAAGCTTTCTTT. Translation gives CASSLGGTYTEAFF.